Presented here are 7 T cell receptor beta chains from one specimen sequenced in a study of cytomegalovirus exposure and HLA in healthy donors. Method: immunoSEQ multiplex PCR; TCRdb's copy keeps in-frame clones and lacks some. Of more than 100,000 clones in the sample, around nine tenths were seen once. Sample: PBMCs. All receptors derive from a man aged 30 to 39 in good health and CMV-seronegative.

V is TRBV2 and J is TRBJ2-7; tentative D call: TRBD1 (5 bases). V was cut by 6 bases and J by 2 bases, with 14 bases left in between. Germline V gene lookup returns CDR1 SNHLY and CDR2 FYNNEI. The CDR3 totals 14 residues. The CDR3 DNA reads as TGTGCCAGCAGAATCGACAGTAATGCCTACGAGCAGTACTTC. Protein: CASRIDSNAYEQYF.

The chain recombines TRBV5-4 with TRBJ2-7, with a possible D match to TRBD2 (6 bases). Germline V gene lookup returns CDR1 SGHNT and CDR2 YYREEE (reference sequence). This CDR3 has 13 residues. Trimming took off 4 bases at V and 7 bases at J, with 15 bases between the two ends. The CDR3 region has the DNA TGTGCCAGCAGCAGGGACTTCGCGGGGGAGCAGTACTTC. It specifies CASSRDFAGEQYF.

V usage is TRBV29-1 and J usage is TRBJ1-1; a weak D match, TRBD1 (6 bases). Trimming pared 4 bases from V and 6 bases from J, leaving 12 bases between. The germline gives CDR1 SQVTM, CDR2 ANQGSEA. This CDR3 spans 12 amino acids. The CDR3 protein is CSVGTGISEAFF. DNA for the CDR3: TGCAGCGTTGGTACAGGGATCTCTGAAGCTTTCTTT.

This clone appeared a single time. This sequence joins TRBV2 and TRBJ2-1; 8 positions match TRBD2. This CDR3 has 15 amino acids. V dropped 3 bases and J dropped 8; count of bases not matched to a gene: 9. The germline V gene encodes CDR1 SNHLY and CDR2 FYNNEI. The DNA for the CDR3 is TGTGCCAGCAGTGAGAGTAGCGGGGCCATCGATGAGCAGTTCTTC. Its translation: CASSESSGAIDEQFF.

This clone showed up just a few times. The rearrangement joins TRBV14 to TRBJ2-7; 7 bases are shared with TRBD1. From germline, CDR1 is SGHDN and CDR2 FVKESK. V was clipped by 5 bases and J by 2 bases; unmatched bases: 6. The CDR3 sequence is 14 residues long. CDR3 nucleotides: TGTGCCAGCAGCTCACCGGGACAGACCTACGAGCAGTACTTC. Protein sequence: CASSSPGQTYEQYF.

This chain connects TRBV6-5 to TRBJ2-7, with 9 bases aligning to TRBD1. The CDR3 length is 15 residues. The J segment lost 4 bases and the V segment lost 6 bases, leaving 10 bases of the junction unmatched. Per the germline V gene, CDR1 is MNHEY and CDR2 is SVGAGI. The CDR3 is CASRQGGTGNYEQYF. The CDR3 DNA sequence: TGTGCCAGCAGACAAGGGGGGACAGGGAATTACGAGCAGTACTTC.

This sequence joins TRBV5-6 and TRBJ2-5; D perhaps matches TRBD1 (6 bases). The V end was cut by 2 bases, the J end by 2 bases, with 10 bases between. The germline V gene has CDR1 SGHDT and CDR2 YYEEEE. The CDR3 covers 14 residues. CDR3 loop: CASSFRQVQETQYF. For the CDR3, the DNA is TGTGCCAGCAGCTTCAGACAGGTTCAAGAGACCCAGTACTTC.